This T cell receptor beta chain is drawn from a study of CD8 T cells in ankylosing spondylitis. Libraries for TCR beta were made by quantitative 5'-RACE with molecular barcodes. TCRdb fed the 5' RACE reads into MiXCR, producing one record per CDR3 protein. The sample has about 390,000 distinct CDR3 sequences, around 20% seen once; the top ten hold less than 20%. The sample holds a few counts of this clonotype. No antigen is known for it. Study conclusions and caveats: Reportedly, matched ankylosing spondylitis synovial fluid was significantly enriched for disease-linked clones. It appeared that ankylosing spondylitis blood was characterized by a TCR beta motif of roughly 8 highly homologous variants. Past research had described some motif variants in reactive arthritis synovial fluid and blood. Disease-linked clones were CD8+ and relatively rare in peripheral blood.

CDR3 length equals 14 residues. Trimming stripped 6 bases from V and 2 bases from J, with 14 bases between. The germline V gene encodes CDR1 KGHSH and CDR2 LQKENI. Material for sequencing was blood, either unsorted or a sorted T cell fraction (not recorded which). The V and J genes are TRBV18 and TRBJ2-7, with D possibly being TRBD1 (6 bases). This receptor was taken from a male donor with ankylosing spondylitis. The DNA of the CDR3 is TGTGCCAGCTCTCCAAACAGGGACACCTACGAGCAGTACTTC. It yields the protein CASSPNRDTYEQYF.